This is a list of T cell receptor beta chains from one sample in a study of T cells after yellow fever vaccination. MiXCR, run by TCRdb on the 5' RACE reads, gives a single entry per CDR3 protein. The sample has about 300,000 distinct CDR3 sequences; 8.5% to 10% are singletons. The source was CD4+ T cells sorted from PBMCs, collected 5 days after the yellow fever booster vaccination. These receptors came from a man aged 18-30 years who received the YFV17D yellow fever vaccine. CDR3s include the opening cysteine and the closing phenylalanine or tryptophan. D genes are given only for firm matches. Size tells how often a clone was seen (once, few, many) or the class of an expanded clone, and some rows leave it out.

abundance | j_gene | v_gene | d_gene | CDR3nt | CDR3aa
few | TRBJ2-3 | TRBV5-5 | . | TGTGCCAGCAGCGGGGAGGCAGATACGCAGTATTTT | CASSGEADTQYF
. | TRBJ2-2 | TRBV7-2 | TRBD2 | TGTGCCAGCAGCTCTCTAGCGGGGGGGCCTTCCGGGGAGCTGTTTTTT | CASSSLAGGPSGELFF
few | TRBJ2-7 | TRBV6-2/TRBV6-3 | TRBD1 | TGTGCCAGCAGCCCAGACAGGGGATCGGGAATTTACGAGCAGTACTTC | CASSPDRGSGIYEQYF
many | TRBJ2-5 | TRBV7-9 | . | TGTGCCAGCAGCTCAGAGACCCAGTACTTC | CASSSETQYF
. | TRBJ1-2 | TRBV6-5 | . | TGTGCCAGCAGTCAAGGGACCCTGCGAGGCTACACCTTC | CASSQGTLRGYTF
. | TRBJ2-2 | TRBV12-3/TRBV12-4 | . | TGTGCCAGCAGTTGGGGGGGGCCGGGCACCGGGGAGCTGTTTTTT | CASSWGGPGTGELFF
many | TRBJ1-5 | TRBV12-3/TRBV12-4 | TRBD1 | TGTGCCAGCAGGCAGACAGGGCAGCAGCATCCCCAGCATTTT | CASRQTGQQHPQHF
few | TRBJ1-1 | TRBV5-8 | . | TGTGCCAGCAAGCTTGGGGCGGGGCTAGGAAACACTGAAGCTTTCTTT | CASKLGAGLGNTEAFF
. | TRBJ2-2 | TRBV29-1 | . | TGCAGCCCGGTGGGGACCGGGGAGCTGTTTTTT | CSPVGTGELFF
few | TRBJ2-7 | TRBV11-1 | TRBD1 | TGTGCCAGCAGCCCCCGGACAGGGACGGACGAGCAGTACTTC | CASSPRTGTDEQYF
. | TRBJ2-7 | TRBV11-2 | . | TGTGCCAGCAGCTCGACCAGGGTGGGGGCCTACGAGCAGTACTTC | CASSSTRVGAYEQYF
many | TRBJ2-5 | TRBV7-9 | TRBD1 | TGTGCCAGCAGCCGCCGACCCCCGGGACAGATTAAAGAGACCCAGTACTTC | CASSRRPPGQIKETQYF
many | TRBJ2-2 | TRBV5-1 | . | TGCGCCAGCAGTTGGGATCCGGGCGGTTCCACCGGGGAGCTGTTTTTT | CASSWDPGGSTGELFF
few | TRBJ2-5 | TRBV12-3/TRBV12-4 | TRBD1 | TGTGCCAGCAGTCCCAACTCAGGGGGTTTAGAGACCCAGTACTTC | CASSPNSGGLETQYF
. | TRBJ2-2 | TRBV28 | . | TGTGCCAGCAGGGATGGGAGGACCGGGGAGCTGTTTTTT | CASRDGRTGELFF
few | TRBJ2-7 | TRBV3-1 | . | TGTGCCAGCAGCCAAGAGGATCAGGGCTACGAGCAGTACTTC | CASSQEDQGYEQYF
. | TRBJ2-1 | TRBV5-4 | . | TGTGCCAGCAGAGCCTCGGGACTTTCCTCCTACAATGAGCAGTTCTTC | CASRASGLSSYNEQFF
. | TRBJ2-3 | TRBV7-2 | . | TGTGCCAGCAGCCCGAGGGGAAGAATTTCCACAGATACGCAGTATTTT | CASSPRGRISTDTQYF
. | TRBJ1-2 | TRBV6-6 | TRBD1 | TGTGCCAGCAGCCCGCCTCAATTGACAGGGGCTAGAGGCTACACCTTC | CASSPPQLTGARGYTF
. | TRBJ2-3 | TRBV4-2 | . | TGTGCCAGCAGCCAAGAGGGGGGCCGTTGGTATTTT | CASSQEGGRWYF
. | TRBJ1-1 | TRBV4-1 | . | TGCGCCAGCAGCCGGGGGGGGCTCATGAACACTGAAGCTTTCTTT | CASSRGGLMNTEAFF
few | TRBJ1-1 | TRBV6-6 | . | TGTGCCAGCAGTTCCGCAGAGGGTACTGAAGCTTTCTTT | CASSSAEGTEAFF
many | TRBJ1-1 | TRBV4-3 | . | TGCGCCAGCAGCCATCAACGTGGGGCAGGGGCTGCTGAAGCTTTCTTT | CASSHQRGAGAAEAFF
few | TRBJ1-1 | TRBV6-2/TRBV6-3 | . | TGTGCCAGCCGAATGATGGCTGAAGCTTTCTTT | CASRMMAEAFF
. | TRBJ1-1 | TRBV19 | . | TGTGCCAGTAGTTTCCCGCAGGGCCGTGAAGCTTTCTTT | CASSFPQGREAFF
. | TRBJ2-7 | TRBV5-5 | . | TGTGCCAGCAGTGCGGTTACCCACTCCTACGAGCAGTACTTC | CASSAVTHSYEQYF